This paragraph covers one T cell receptor beta chain sequence. The data were taken from a study of control samples from healthy donors and cancer patients. TCRdb keeps only in-frame clones here, not all; method: immunoSEQ multiplex PCR. The sample contains about 170,000 clones, 80% to 90% of which appear only once. The V end was cut by 2 bases, the J end by 8 bases, with 11 bases between. The length of the CDR3 is 14 residues. CDR1 SGHRS and CDR2 YFSETQ come from the germline V gene. The specimen was blood. The genes are TRBV5-1 and TRBJ1-6, with D perhaps matching TRBD1 (6 bases). The sequence came from a woman in her twenties or thirties in good health. The CDR3 DNA reads as TGCGCCAGCAGCTTAGGGACAATCGATTCACCCCTCCACTTT. It translates to CASSLGTIDSPLHF.